This T cell receptor (beta chain) was recovered during a study of cytotoxic CD8 clonotypes in ibrutinib-treated CLL (dated by TCRdb to the early 2020s). The study in broad terms: The cohort was composed of under 12 relapsed/refractory and roughly 14 treatment-naive patients; IGHV unmutated status was identified in around 17 patients. Samples averaged roughly 280,000 productive templates and roughly 86,000 productive rearrangements. Longitudinal samples were obtainable from about 30% of the 86 participants in the trial. Cryopreserved peripheral blood mononuclear cells were obtained before treatment, at response, and at either sustained remission or disease progression. Responses were partial in roughly 24 patients and complete in 2; after median approximately 67 months follow-up, some 14 stayed in remission and 12 progressed. Every remission and progressive disease sample was obtained while ibrutinib was still being received by the patients. Response samples were taken after a median of 12 months on treatment, ranging from about 6 to 40 months. What the authors observed across the whole study: Sampling times were not matched between sustained-remission and progressing patients, and lymph node repertoires were not studied. Clonality increased at ibrutinib response, stayed stable in sustained remission, and fell back toward baseline at progression. At baseline, clonality was higher than in age-matched healthy donors and showed a strong correlation with circulating CD8+ T-cell counts. Public clonotypes were rare and either shrank or stayed stable during treatment, and the rise in clonality at ibrutinib response reflected expansion of private clonotypes.

A MiSeq instrument was used for deep resolution sequencing, which targeted depths ranging from 1 in 1 million up to 1 in 200,000 T cells, with coverage averaging 10x for each clonotype. The immunoSEQ hsTCRB Kit was used to generate the TCR beta libraries. Per the source publication's procedure: The data were analyzed with ImmunoSEQ Analyzer and ImmunoSEQ Data Assistant, and V, D and J gene assignments followed IMGT definitions. Clonality, which ranges from 0 to 1, was calculated by subtracting the normalized Shannon entropy of productive rearrangement frequencies from one. Only overrepresented clonotypes making up at least 0.05% of each patient's repertoire were included in the public clonotype analysis. Thirteen repertoires from age-matched healthy donors, obtained from immuneACCESS, served as clonality controls. In its TCRdb copy, this immuneACCESS table keeps in-frame sequences only and misses some clones. Where compared with another copy, unresolved V genes explain less than half of these, and the others have no known cause. V and J calls and clone size are given by that table; D and trimming were obtained from the DNA. In all, the sample holds about 300,000 clones, and roughly 67% of those were seen once. The biggest ten clones account for about 5.9% of the sample.

V is reduced by 7 bases and J by 0 bases, leaving a spacing of 4 bases between them. The CDR3 starts with the cysteine, ends with the phenylalanine, and has 10 residues. Only the CDR3 part of the read is kept: 30 bases, read in frame from the first base. CDR1 DFQATT and CDR2 SNEGSKA are derived from the germline V gene (reference sequence). Note on this clone: The antigen this receptor binds is unknown. One base away there is no much larger clone; base qualities are not given.

For TCR beta library preparation, 1.5 to 2 micrograms of genomic DNA were extracted from the cryopreserved PBMCs. High-throughput TCR beta sequencing was performed on longitudinal blood samples from CLL patients receiving ibrutinib monotherapy. Patients were enrolled in a phase 2 open-label single-center ibrutinib monotherapy trial. The clonotype was recovered from a human donor with chronic lymphocytic leukemia. The input for sequencing was PBMCs, taken after 36 months of ibrutinib treatment. Here the chain combines TRBV20-1 and TRBJ2-7; the D gene cannot be resolved reliably. The sequence in DNA is TGCAGTGTGAGCTCCTACGAGCAGTACTTC. Its protein is CSVSSYEQYF.